This T cell receptor (beta chain) was observed in a study of blood T cell repertoires in COVID-19 (dated by TCRdb to about 2020). At the level of the whole study: Samples covering the acute and convalescent phases of COVID-19 were provided by collaborators in the United States, Italy and Spain. The prospective study material was composed of cDNA or gDNA derived from T cells, B-cell-depleted T cells, or PBMCs. Samples came from the ongoing ImmuneRACE study (first 160 participants) plus 1,254 subjects from 6 global collaborators. Where available, HLA class I and class II types were obtained from metadata supplied by the sample provider rather than from assay-based typing. The dataset comprised deeply sampled blood TCRbeta repertoires from subjects exposed to, actively infected with, or recovered from COVID-19. A freely available public database, intended as a resource for researchers studying the immune response to SARS-CoV-2, is where the repertoires were released. Nearly every sample came with metadata listing a de-identified subject ID, COVID-19 status, age in years and sex.

One collaborating source in Seattle enrolled patients while the patients were actively infected and followed the patients over time throughout the course of disease. Each collaborating institution followed its own protocols to collect whole blood in K2EDTA tubes. For TCRbeta analysis, collaborators shipped samples as frozen whole blood, isolated PBMCs, or DNA extracted from either of those sample types. The immunoSEQ Assay, a bias-controlled multiplex PCR, was used to amplify TCRbeta CDR3 regions from genomic DNA. From the authors' description of their analysis: Nucleated cell counts per sample were estimated from amplification of reference gene primers within the assay. To quantify the absolute abundance of each unique TCRbeta CDR3 rearrangement, sequence reads were collapsed and filtered. Productive Simpson clonality was computed per sample as the square root of Simpson's diversity index over productive rearrangements. TCRdb mirrors the immuneACCESS table, restricted to in-frame sequences. Some clones are absent from its copies; in checked studies, under half trace to an unresolved V gene, and the reason for the others is unknown. V and J calls and clone size come straight from that table; D and trimming were deduced from the DNA. The sample table contains 200,000 or so clones; only one count was recorded for around four fifths of them. The leading ten clones occupy 0.9% to 0.95% of the sample.

In the case of this clone: Its antigen remains unidentified. No base-level quality is on record; no much larger clone is a single base apart.

General study outcomes and caveats: How much clinical and demographic metadata was included differed by source and by participant, and the metadata was provided uncurated.

The source is a man in his sixties with COVID-19, enrolled during active disease. Sequenced sample: peripheral blood.

The CDR3 amino acid sequence is: CAWSVQAPIEAFF. The bases are TGTGCCTGGAGTGTGCAGGCCCCTATTGAAGCTTTCTTT. Recombination linked TRBV30 to TRBJ1-1, with the D gene uncertain. From the germline V gene (reference sequence), CDR1 is GTSNPN and CDR2 is SVGIG. V is pared back by 0 bases and J by 7 bases, with 12 bases lying between the germline termini. Taken from cysteine to phenylalanine, the CDR3 has 13 residues. Kept here is only the CDR3 DNA, which spans 39 bases and is read in frame from base 1. With all but the CDR3 taken from the reference TRBV30 and TRBJ1-1 genes, the full variable domain is: SQTIHQWPATLVQPVGSPLSLECTVEGTSNPNLYWYRQAAGRGLQLLFYSVGIGQISSEVPQNLSASRPQDRQFILSSKKLLLSDSGFYLCAWSVQAPIEAFFGQGTRLTVV.